A selection of T cell receptor beta chains follows, all from one sample in a study of CD8 T cells in Susac syndrome. A single record per CDR3 protein comes from TCRdb applying MiXCR to the immunoSEQ multiplex PCR reads. The table records around 190,000 distinct CDR3 sequences, roughly 96% of them present only once. The sequencing input was CD4+ T cells from PBMCs. The source is a human donor in good health. The CDR3 runs from the conserved cysteine through the conserved F or W. The D gene is left open where the match is weak. Only part of the rows carry a size: once, few, many, or a class if the clone is expanded.

. TRBJ1-5 . TRBV27 14 TGTGCCAGCAGTCCACGGACAGTGTTCGGTCCCCAGCATTTT CASSPRTVFGPQHF
. TRBJ1-2 . TRBV27 17 TGTGCCAGCAGTATGAGGGGGGACAACCCCTCTACGGAGGGCTACACCTTC CASSMRGDNPSTEGYTF
once TRBJ2-3 . TRBV25-1 14 TGTGCCAGCAGTGAGGACTCCAACACAGATACGCAGTATTTT CASSEDSNTDTQYF
. TRBJ1-5 . TRBV27 17 TGTGCCAGCAGTTTATTCGGGTCCCCGGGCCTAAATCAGCCCCAGCATTTT CASSLFGSPGLNQPQHF
. TRBJ1-2 . TRBV5-4 13 TGTGCCAGCAGCTCGATTCAGGGGAGAGTCTACACCTTC CASSSIQGRVYTF
. TRBJ1-2 . TRBV3-1 14 TGTGCCAGCAGCATGAGCGGAGCCAGAGATGGCTACACCTTC CASSMSGARDGYTF
. TRBJ2-3 . TRBV9 16 TGTGCCAGCAGCGTACTACACCGGGGAGGCACAGATACGCAGTATTTT CASSVLHRGGTDTQYF
once TRBJ2-1 . TRBV3-1 14 TGTGCCAGCAGCCAAGGGTTTAGCGACAATGAGCAGTTCTTC CASSQGFSDNEQFF
. TRBJ2-7 . TRBV12-3/TRBV12-4 14 TGTGCCAGCAGGATGGACAGATCCACCTACGAGCAGTACTTC CASRMDRSTYEQYF
once TRBJ1-2 . TRBV15 15 TGTGCCACCAGCAGAGATCCGGGAGCTAACTATGGCTACACCTTC CATSRDPGANYGYTF
. TRBJ2-3 . TRBV12-3/TRBV12-4 14 TGTGCCAGCAGTTTCATTCCCCCCGCCGGTACGCAGTATTTT CASSFIPPAGTQYF
. TRBJ2-3 . TRBV23-1 16 TGCGCCAGCAGTCAACCCTTAAGGGCTAGCACAGATACGCAGTATTTT CASSQPLRASTDTQYF
. TRBJ2-5 TRBD2 TRBV12-3/TRBV12-4 15 TGTGCCAGCAGGCTAGCGGGAGGGCCCGTGGAGACCCAGTACTTC CASRLAGGPVETQYF
. TRBJ2-7 . TRBV3-1 13 TGTGCCAGAACCTTGGGAGGCTCCTACGAGCAGTACTTC CARTLGGSYEQYF
once TRBJ2-5 TRBD1 TRBV20-1 14 TGCAGTGCGATCAGGGGGTTGACCCAAGAGACCCAGTACTTC CSAIRGLTQETQYF
once TRBJ2-2 . TRBV20-1 15 TGCAGTGCTAGAGAGGGCAGAACTAAGACCGGGGAGCTGTTTTTT CSAREGRTKTGELFF
. TRBJ2-1 . TRBV5-4 15 TGTGCCAGCAGCTTGGACCCGGCTGCCCACAATGAGCAGTTCTTC CASSLDPAAHNEQFF
. TRBJ2-1 TRBD2 TRBV11-3 16 TGTGCCAGCTCCCTGACGACTAGCGGGAGATACAATGAGCAGTTCTTC CASSLTTSGRYNEQFF
. TRBJ2-5 . TRBV5-1 16 TGCGCCAGCAGCTTGGTTGCGGGCAGTCCCAGCGAGACCCAGTACTTC CASSLVAGSPSETQYF
. TRBJ2-1 TRBD2 TRBV20-1 16 TGCAGTGCTAACAAACCGGGACTAGCGACCTACAATGAGCAGTTCTTC CSANKPGLATYNEQFF
. TRBJ2-7 . TRBV3-1 16 TGTGCCAGCAGCCAAATGGTGGATATAGCTCTCAACGAGCAGTACTTC CASSQMVDIALNEQYF
. TRBJ2-6 . TRBV7-2 14 TGTGCCAGCAGCCCAGGGTCCGGGGCCAACGTCCTGACTTTC CASSPGSGANVLTF
. TRBJ2-1 . TRBV4-3 15 TGCGCCAGCAGCCAAGGCAGGGGCTCCTACAATGAGCAGTTCTTC CASSQGRGSYNEQFF
. TRBJ2-3 TRBD1 TRBV25-1 15 TGTGCCAGCGGGGGAGACAGGGGCCGATCTCATACGCAGTATTTT CASGGDRGRSHTQYF
. TRBJ2-3 . TRBV19 11 TGTGCCAGTAGTATTGCGGACCAGCAGTATTTT CASSIADQQYF
. TRBJ2-2 . TRBV25-1 12 TGTGCCAGCAATCCAGGGTTCGGGGAGCTGTTTTTT CASNPGFGELFF
. TRBJ2-5 . TRBV12-3/TRBV12-4 15 TGTGCCAGCAGTTTAGCGACCGGTATTACGGAGACCCAGTACTTC CASSLATGITETQYF
. TRBJ1-6 . TRBV3-1 14 TGTGCCAGCAGCCGGGGGCTCTGGGTTTCACCCCTCCACTTT CASSRGLWVSPLHF
. TRBJ1-6 TRBD1 TRBV9 16 TGTGCCAGCAGCGTTGCGACAGGGGCTCGAAATTCACCCCTCCACTTT CASSVATGARNSPLHF
. TRBJ2-3 . TRBV10-3 16 TGTGCCATCAGTGAGCCTGATCGGGGGCTCACAGATACGCAGTATTTT CAISEPDRGLTDTQYF
. TRBJ2-1 . TRBV7-2 13 TGTGCCAGCAGCTCCAGCCGGGGCCTCGAGCAGTTCTTC CASSSSRGLEQFF
. TRBJ2-3 TRBD2 TRBV20-1 15 TGCAGTGCCATTCCCGGGGGGACTAGCACAGATACGCAGTATTTT CSAIPGGTSTDTQYF
. TRBJ2-4 . TRBV28 18 TGTGCCAGCAGTTCCCCGGGGCCTTCCCGAGGGGCCAAAAACATTCAGTACTTC CASSSPGPSRGAKNIQYF
. TRBJ2-5 TRBD1 TRBV7-8 15 TGTGCCAGCAGCGCCGACCCAGGGGGCGAAGAGACCCAGTACTTC CASSADPGGEETQYF
. TRBJ2-7 TRBD1 TRBV27 15 TGTGCCAGCAGTCCCGGGACAGCATTATCCCACGAGCAGTACTTC CASSPGTALSHEQYF
. TRBJ2-3 TRBD2 TRBV7-9 15 TGTGCCAGCAGCTCCGGCGGGGGGGGCACAGATACGCAGTATTTT CASSSGGGGTDTQYF
once TRBJ1-5 . TRBV29-1 13 TGCAGCGTGCAGGACAGCCCCAATCAGCCCCAGCATTTT CSVQDSPNQPQHF
once TRBJ2-5 . TRBV9 15 TGTGCCAGCAGCGTAACCGGGACATACCAAGAGACCCAGTACTTC CASSVTGTYQETQYF
. TRBJ2-3 . TRBV7-2 14 TGTGCCAGCAGCTTAGGACCCGGGACTCCGGGCCAGTATTTT CASSLGPGTPGQYF
. TRBJ2-3 . TRBV18 12 TGTGCCAGCGTCCAGGGCAGCGATACGCAGTATTTT CASVQGSDTQYF
. TRBJ2-2 TRBD2 TRBV5-1 18 TGCGCCAGCAGCTTGCAGGTAGCGGGAGTCGAGGGCACCGGGGAGCTGTTTTTT CASSLQVAGVEGTGELFF
. TRBJ2-3 . TRBV29-1 12 TGCAGCGGGGGAGGGGGGACAGATACGCAGTATTTT CSGGGGTDTQYF
. TRBJ2-6 . TRBV19 15 TGTGCCAGTACCCCTAGGCATACTGGGGCCAACGTCCTGACTTTC CASTPRHTGANVLTF
. TRBJ1-2 . TRBV29-1 13 TGCAGCGTCGGGACGGGCTTGGTGGATGGCTACACCTTC CSVGTGLVDGYTF